Below, 6 T cell receptor beta chains from the same sample are listed, as sequenced in a study of T cell responses to AZD1222 COVID-19 vaccine. Measured with immunoSEQ multiplex PCR; TCRdb has only the in-frame clones, and not every one. The sample holds 130,000 or so clones; about 90% are singletons and the top ten take around 7.6%. Specimen: peripheral blood, collected 28 days after the second dose of the MenACWY control vaccine. Receptors originate from an adult who received the MenACWY meningococcal vaccine as a control.

This clone was detected once. This sequence joins TRBV11-2 and TRBJ2-6; D call uncertain. The CDR3 length is 14 residues. Germline CDR1 SGHAT, CDR2 FQNNGV. With 2 bases removed from V and 5 bases from J, the gap between germline ends came to 7 bases. CDR3 DNA sequence: TGTGCCAGCAGCTTAAGTACCTGGGCCAACGTCCTGACTTTC. This codes for CASSLSTWANVLTF.

The chain uses TRBV21-1 and TRBJ2-1; the table's D call of TRBD2 was not tested on the DNA. TRBV21-1 is given as a pseudogene. This CDR3 spans 17 amino acids. The CDR3 loop reads CASSKGTSGRPYNEQFF. CDR3 nucleotide sequence: TGTGCCAGCAGCAAAGGGACTAGCGGGAGACCCTACAATGAGCAGTTCTTC.

The chain joins TRBV27 to TRBJ1-2; D might be TRBD1 (5 bases). The CDR3 is made up of 16 amino acids. CDR1 and CDR2 (germline): MNHEY, SMNVEV (reference sequence). V lost 0 bases to trimming and J lost 5 bases, with 16 bases between them. CDR3 nucleotides: TGTGCCAGCAGTTTATCGTCCCCCGGACATACTTATGGCTACACCTTC. Encoded protein: CASSLSSPGHTYGYTF.

The chain uses TRBV7-6 and TRBJ2-2; TRBD2 matches 8 bases. This CDR3 is 16 amino acids long. CDR1 is SGHVS and CDR2 is FNYEAQ in the germline V gene. J lost 6 bases, V lost 1 base, and 7 bases had no gene match. The CDR3 protein is CASSLGASGFPGELFF. CDR3 DNA sequence: TGTGCCAGCAGCTTAGGAGCTAGCGGGTTCCCCGGGGAGCTGTTTTTT.

This chain connects TRBV29-1 to TRBJ2-7, with D uncertain. Deletions cut 4 bases from V and 5 bases from J, with 9 bases between. This CDR3 is built from 11 residues. Per germline, CDR1 SQVTM and CDR2 ANQGSEA. This chain's CDR3 is CSVGFEDEQYF. In DNA form, the CDR3 reads TGCAGCGTTGGCTTTGAGGACGAGCAGTACTTC.

A single count supports this clone. The rearrangement uses TRBV12-3 or TRBV12-4 and TRBJ1-3; D is unresolved. Trimming took 8 bases from V and 4 from J, leaving 9 bases between them. This CDR3 contains 12 residues. Written as DNA, the CDR3 is TGTGCCAGCCTGACGGGAGGAAACACCATATATTTT. This translates into CASLTGGNTIYF.